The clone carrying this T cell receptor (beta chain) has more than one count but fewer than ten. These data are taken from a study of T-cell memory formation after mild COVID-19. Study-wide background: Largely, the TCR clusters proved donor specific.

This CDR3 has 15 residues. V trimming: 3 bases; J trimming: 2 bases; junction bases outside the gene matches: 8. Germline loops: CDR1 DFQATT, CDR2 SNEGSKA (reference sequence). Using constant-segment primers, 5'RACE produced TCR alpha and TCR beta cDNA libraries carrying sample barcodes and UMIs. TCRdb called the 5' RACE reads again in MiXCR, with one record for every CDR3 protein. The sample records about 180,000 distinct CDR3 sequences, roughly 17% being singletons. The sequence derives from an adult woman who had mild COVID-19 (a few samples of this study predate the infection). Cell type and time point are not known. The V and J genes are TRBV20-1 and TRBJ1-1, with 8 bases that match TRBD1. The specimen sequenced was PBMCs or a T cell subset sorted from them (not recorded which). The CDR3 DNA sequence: TGCAGTGCTAGCCACAGGGGGGCCCTAAACACTGAAGCTTTCTTT. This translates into CSASHRGALNTEAFF.